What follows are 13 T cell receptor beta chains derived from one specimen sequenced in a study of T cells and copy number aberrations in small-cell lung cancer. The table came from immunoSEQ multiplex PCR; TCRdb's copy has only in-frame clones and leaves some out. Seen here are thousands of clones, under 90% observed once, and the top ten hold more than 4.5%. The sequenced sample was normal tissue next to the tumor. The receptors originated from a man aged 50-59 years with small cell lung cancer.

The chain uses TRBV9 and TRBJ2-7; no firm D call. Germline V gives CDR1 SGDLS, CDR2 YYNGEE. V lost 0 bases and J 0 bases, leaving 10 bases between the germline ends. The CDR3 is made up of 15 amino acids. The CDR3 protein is CASSVEWSSSYEQYF. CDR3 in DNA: TGTGCCAGCAGCGTAGAATGGTCGAGCTCCTACGAGCAGTACTTC. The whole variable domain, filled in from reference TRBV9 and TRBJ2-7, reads DSGVTQTPKHLITATGQRVTLRCSPRSGDLSVYWYQQSLDQGLQFLIQYYNGEERAKGNILERFSAQQFPDLHSELNLSSLELGDSALYFCASSVEWSSSYEQYFGPGTRLTVT.

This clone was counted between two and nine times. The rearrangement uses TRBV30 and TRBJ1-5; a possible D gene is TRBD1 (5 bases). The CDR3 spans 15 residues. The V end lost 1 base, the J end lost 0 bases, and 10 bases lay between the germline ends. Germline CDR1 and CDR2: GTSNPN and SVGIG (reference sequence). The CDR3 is CAWSAQGYSNQPQHF. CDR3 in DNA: TGTGCCTGGAGTGCCCAGGGATATAGCAATCAGCCCCAGCATTTT.

In nucleotides, the CDR3 is TGTGCCAGCAGCCCGGGACTATACTACGAGCAGTACTTC. The encoded protein is CASSPGLYYEQYF. This sequence joins TRBV5-6 and TRBJ2-7; TRBD2 matches at 7 bases. The CDR3 covers 13 residues. The germline V gene has CDR1 SGHDT and CDR2 YYEEEE. V was pared by 4 bases and J by 3 bases, with 4 bases of the junction left unmatched.

CDR3 sequence (DNA): TGTGCCAGCAGTTACAGCTCCTACAATGAGCAGTTCTTC. This sequence encodes CASSYSSYNEQFF. The rearrangement uses TRBV6-6 and TRBJ2-1, with D hard to call. Germline V lookup: CDR1 MNHNY, CDR2 SVGAGI (reference sequence). The CDR3 totals 13 residues. Trimming pared 2 bases from V and 0 bases from J, leaving 2 bases between.

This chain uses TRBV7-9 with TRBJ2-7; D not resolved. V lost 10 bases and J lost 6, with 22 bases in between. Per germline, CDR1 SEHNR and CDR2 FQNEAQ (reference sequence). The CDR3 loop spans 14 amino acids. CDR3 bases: TGTGCCACCCGCCCCGACGGACCCTTCACCGAGCAGTACTTC. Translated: CATRPDGPFTEQYF.

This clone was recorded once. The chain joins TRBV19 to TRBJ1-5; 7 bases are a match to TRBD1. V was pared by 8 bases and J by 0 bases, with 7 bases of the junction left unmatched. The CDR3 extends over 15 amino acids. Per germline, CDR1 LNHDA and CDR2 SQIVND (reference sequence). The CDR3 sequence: CASSRTGDSNQPQHF. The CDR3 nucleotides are TGTGCCAGTTCCAGAACAGGGGATAGCAATCAGCCCCAGCATTTT.

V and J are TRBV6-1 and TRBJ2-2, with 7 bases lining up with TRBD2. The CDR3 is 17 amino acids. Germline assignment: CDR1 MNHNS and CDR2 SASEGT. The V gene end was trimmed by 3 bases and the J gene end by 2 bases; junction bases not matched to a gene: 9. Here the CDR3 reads CASSDGPSGVNTGELFF. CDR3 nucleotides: TGTGCCAGCAGTGACGGACCTAGCGGAGTAAACACCGGGGAGCTGTTTTTT.

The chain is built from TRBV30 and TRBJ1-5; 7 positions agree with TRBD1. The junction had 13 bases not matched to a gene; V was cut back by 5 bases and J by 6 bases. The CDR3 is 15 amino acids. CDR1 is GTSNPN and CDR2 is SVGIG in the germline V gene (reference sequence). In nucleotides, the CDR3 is TGTGCCTGGGGTCGCCGGGACAGAGAGAGTCAGCCCCAGCATTTT. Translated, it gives CAWGRRDRESQPQHF.

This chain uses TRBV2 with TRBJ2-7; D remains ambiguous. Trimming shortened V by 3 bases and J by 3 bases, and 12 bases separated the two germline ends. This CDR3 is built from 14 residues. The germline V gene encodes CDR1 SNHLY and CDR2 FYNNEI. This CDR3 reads CASSDDQLLYEQYF. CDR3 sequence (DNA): TGTGCCAGCAGTGACGACCAGCTTCTCTACGAGCAGTACTTC.

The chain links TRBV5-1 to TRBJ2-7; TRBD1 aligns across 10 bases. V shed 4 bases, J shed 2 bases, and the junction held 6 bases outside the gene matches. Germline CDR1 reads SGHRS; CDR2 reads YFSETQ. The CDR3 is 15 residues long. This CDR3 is CASSTMTGGPYEQYF. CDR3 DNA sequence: TGCGCCAGCAGCACCATGACAGGGGGCCCCTACGAGCAGTACTTC.

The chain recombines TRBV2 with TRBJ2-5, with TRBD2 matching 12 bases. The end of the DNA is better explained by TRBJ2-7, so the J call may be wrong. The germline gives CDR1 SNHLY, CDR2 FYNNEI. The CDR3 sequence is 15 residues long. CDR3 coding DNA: TGTGCCAGCAGTCTAGGACTAGCGGGATCTTACGAGCAGTACTTC. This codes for CASSLGLAGSYEQYF.

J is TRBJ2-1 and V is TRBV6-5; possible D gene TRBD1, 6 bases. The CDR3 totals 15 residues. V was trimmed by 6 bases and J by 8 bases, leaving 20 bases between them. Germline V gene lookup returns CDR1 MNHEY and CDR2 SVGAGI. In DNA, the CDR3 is TGTGCCAGCAGCGCCAAGCAGGGGATTAAGGATGAGCAGTTCTTC. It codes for CASSAKQGIKDEQFF.

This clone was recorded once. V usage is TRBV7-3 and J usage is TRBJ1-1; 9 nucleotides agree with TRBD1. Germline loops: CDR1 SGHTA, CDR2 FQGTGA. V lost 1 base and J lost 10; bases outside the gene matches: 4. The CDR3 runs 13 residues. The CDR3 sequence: CASSLKGQGGAFF. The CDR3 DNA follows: TGTGCCAGCAGCTTAAAGGGACAGGGAGGAGCTTTCTTT.